The source of this T cell receptor (beta chain) is a study of T cell changes during pregnancy in multiple sclerosis. Trimming stripped 7 bases from V and 0 bases from J, with 9 bases between. Germline CDR1 is SQVTM and CDR2 is ANQGSEA. The CDR3 is made up of 12 amino acids. TCRdb keeps only in-frame clones here, not all; method: immunoSEQ multiplex PCR. The sample includes 40,000 to 50,000 clones, around 84% of them seen just once. This chain connects TRBV29-1 to TRBJ1-2, with D tentatively TRBD1 (5 bases). The source was CD4+ T cells from peripheral blood mononuclear cells, collected before pregnancy. This TCR was sampled from a female donor with multiple sclerosis, enrolled in a pregnancy study. In nucleotides, the CDR3 is TGCAGCGCCGGACAAGCTAACTATGGCTACACCTTC. Amino acids: CSAGQANYGYTF.